One sample yielded the 7 T cell receptor beta chains listed below, sequenced in a study of blood T cell repertoires in COVID-19. Clones were sequenced by immunoSEQ multiplex PCR, and TCRdb holds only the in-frame ones, with some missing. The sample includes fewer than 650,000 clones, roughly 89% of them seen just once. The sequencing sample was made of peripheral blood. Receptor source: a woman in her forties or fifties with COVID-19, enrolled during active disease.

The rearrangement links TRBV7-9 to TRBJ1-1; D gene ambiguous. This CDR3 spans 13 amino acids. V gave up 1 base and J gave up 8 bases, with 11 bases separating them. Looked up from germline, CDR1 is SEHNR and CDR2 is FQNEAQ (reference sequence). CDR3 sequence reads: CASSLERPQEAFF. The CDR3 region has the DNA TGTGCCAGCAGCTTAGAGAGGCCGCAAGAAGCTTTCTTT.

The chain employs TRBV19 and TRBJ1-2; D unresolved. V was shortened by 5 bases and J by 5 bases, with 9 bases between the two germline ends. The CDR3 runs to 12 residues. The V gene's germline CDR1 is LNHDA and CDR2 SQIVND (reference sequence). The CDR3 spells CASSGDFYGYTF. CDR3 nucleotide sequence: TGTGCCAGTAGTGGAGATTTTTATGGCTACACCTTC.

The chain links TRBV30 to TRBJ1-3; 7 bases are a match to TRBD1. The V and J ends lost 1 base and 4 bases, in that order; junction bases with no gene match: 4. Looked up from germline, CDR1 is GTSNPN and CDR2 is SVGIG (reference sequence). The CDR3 runs 14 residues. CDR3 in amino acids: CAWSAGTEGNTIYF. CDR3 sequence (DNA): TGTGCCTGGAGTGCCGGGACAGAAGGAAACACCATATATTTT. Together with reference TRBV30 and TRBJ1-3, the CDR3 gives the full variable domain: SQTIHQWPATLVQPVGSPLSLECTVEGTSNPNLYWYRQAAGRGLQLLFYSVGIGQISSEVPQNLSASRPQDRQFILSSKKLLLSDSGFYLCAWSAGTEGNTIYFGEGSWLTVV.

This chain connects TRBV10-3 to TRBJ1-1; D possibly corresponds to TRBD1 (5 bases). V was clipped by 3 bases and J by 0 bases, with 11 bases between them. The CDR3 is 15 residues long. Germline loops: CDR1 ENHRY, CDR2 SYGVKD. The CDR3 region has the DNA TGTGCCATCAGTGACCCTAGACAGATGAACACTGAAGCTTTCTTT. Translated, it gives CAISDPRQMNTEAFF.

The gene calls are TRBV5-4 and TRBJ2-1; possibly TRBD2 for D (6 bases). The length of the CDR3 is 15 residues. Deletions cut 4 bases from V and 0 bases from J, with 11 bases between. The V gene's germline CDR1 is SGHNT and CDR2 YYREEE (reference sequence). The CDR3 DNA sequence: TGTGCCAGCAGCGTCTCGGGGGACTCCTACAATGAGCAGTTCTTC. It codes for CASSVSGDSYNEQFF.

This sequence joins TRBV24-1 and TRBJ1-2; TRBD1 might be the D (6 bases). Germline values: CDR1 KGHDR, CDR2 SFDVKD. The CDR3 is 16 amino acids. Trimming removed 0 bases at V and 4 bases at J, with 14 bases between. The CDR3 DNA reads as TGTGCCACCAGTGATTTGCGTCCAGGGGTAGGCTATGGCTACACCTTC. This sequence encodes CATSDLRPGVGYGYTF.

The rearrangement joins TRBV5-5 to TRBJ2-7; 9 positions agree with TRBD2. CDR3 length: 15 residues. The J segment lost 5 bases and the V segment lost 3 bases, leaving 9 bases of the junction unmatched. Germline V CDR1 and CDR2: SGHKS, YYEKEE (reference sequence). The CDR3 coding sequence is TGTGCCAGCAGCTGGCTGGTAGCGGGGGAAGACGAGCAGTACTTC. It is translated as CASSWLVAGEDEQYF.